This T cell receptor (beta chain) comes out of a study of OX40 agonist ivuxolimab in advanced cancers. Looking at the study overall: Mean age 60 years, range 23 to 79; around 80% male.

This clone was detected once. The target antigen is unknown. This same CDR3 is encoded by further DNA sequences in the sample. This CDR3 has 13 residues. Trimming cost V 4 bases and J 3 bases, with 10 bases left between them. Germline V gene sequence: CDR1 MNHNS, CDR2 SASEGT. General observations from the study: Partly responding patients at 0.1-3.0 mg/kg showed some of the smallest clonal expansion.

Sequencing was performed with immunoSEQ multiplex PCR; in TCRdb, only in-frame clones are kept and a portion is missing. The profile shows 60,000 or so clones, approximately 92% of them singletons. The receptor was isolated from an adult with an advanced solid tumor such as melanoma, head and neck, liver or kidney cancer. V and J are TRBV6-1 and TRBJ2-7; tentative D call: TRBD1 (5 bases). This specimen was CD4+ or CD8+ T cells sorted from blood, taken in a trial of the OX40 agonist ivuxolimab. The CDR3 protein is CASSVGRDYEQYF. For the CDR3, the DNA is TGTGCCAGCAGTGTAGGCAGGGACTACGAGCAGTACTTC.